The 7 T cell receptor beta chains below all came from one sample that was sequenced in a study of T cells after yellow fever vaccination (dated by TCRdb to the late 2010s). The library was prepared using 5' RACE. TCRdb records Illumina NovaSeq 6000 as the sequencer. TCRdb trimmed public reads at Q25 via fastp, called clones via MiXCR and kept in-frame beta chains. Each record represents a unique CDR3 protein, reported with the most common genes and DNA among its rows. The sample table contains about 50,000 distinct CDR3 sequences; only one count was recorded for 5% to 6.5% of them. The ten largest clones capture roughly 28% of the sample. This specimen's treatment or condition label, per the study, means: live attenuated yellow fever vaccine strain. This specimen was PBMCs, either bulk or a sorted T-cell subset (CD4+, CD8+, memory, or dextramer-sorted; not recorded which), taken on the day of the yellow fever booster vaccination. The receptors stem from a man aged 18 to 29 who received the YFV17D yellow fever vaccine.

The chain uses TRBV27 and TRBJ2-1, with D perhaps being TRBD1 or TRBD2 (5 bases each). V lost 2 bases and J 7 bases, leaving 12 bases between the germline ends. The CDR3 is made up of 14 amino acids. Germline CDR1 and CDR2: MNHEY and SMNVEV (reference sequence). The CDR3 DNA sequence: TGTGCCAGCAGTTTACAGGGCGGGTCGAATGAGCAGTTCTTC. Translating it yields CASSLQGGSNEQFF.

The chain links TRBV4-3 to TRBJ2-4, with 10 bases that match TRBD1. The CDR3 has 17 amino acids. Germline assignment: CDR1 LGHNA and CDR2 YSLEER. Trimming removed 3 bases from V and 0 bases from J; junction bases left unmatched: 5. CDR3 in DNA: TGCGCCAGCAGCCAGCCGGGACAGGGGATAGCCAAAAACATTCAGTACTTC. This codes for CASSQPGQGIAKNIQYF.

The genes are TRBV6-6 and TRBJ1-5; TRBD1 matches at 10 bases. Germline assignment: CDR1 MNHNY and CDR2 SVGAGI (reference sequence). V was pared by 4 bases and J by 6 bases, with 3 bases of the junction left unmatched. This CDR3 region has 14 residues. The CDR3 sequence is CASSSDRGLQPQHF. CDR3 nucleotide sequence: TGTGCCAGCAGTTCAGACAGGGGGCTTCAGCCCCAGCATTTT.

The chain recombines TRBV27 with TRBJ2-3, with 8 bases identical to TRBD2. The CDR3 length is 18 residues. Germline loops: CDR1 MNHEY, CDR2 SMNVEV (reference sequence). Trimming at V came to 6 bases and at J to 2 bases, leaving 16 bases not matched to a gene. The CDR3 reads CASRGRSGAFANTDTQYF. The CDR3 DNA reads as TGTGCCAGCAGAGGTCGTAGCGGGGCCTTCGCGAACACAGATACGCAGTATTTT.

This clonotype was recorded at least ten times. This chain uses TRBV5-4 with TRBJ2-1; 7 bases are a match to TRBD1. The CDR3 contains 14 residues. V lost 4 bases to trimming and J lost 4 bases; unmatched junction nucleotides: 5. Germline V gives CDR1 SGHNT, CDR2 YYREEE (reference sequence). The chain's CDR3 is CASSQGQEYNEQFF. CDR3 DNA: TGTGCCAGCAGCCAAGGACAGGAGTACAATGAGCAGTTCTTC.

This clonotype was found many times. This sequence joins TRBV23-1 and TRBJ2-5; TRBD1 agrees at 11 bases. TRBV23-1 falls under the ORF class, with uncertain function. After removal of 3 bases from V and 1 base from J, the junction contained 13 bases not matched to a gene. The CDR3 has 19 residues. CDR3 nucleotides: TGCGCCAGCAGTCAGCCGGGACAGGGGGTCGTACCACTCCAAGAGACCCAGTACTTC. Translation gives CASSQPGQGVVPLQETQYF.

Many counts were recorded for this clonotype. In DNA, the CDR3 is TGTGCCAGCACGCCAGGGGTGGATGAAAAACTGTTTTTT. It translates to CASTPGVDEKLFF. The rearrangement links TRBV12-3 or TRBV12-4 to TRBJ1-4; the D gene is possibly TRBD1 (6 bases). CDR3 length equals 13 residues. With 7 bases removed from V and 6 bases from J, the gap between germline ends came to 12 bases.